The 23 T cell receptor beta chains presented below share a single source sample, sequenced in a study of control samples from healthy donors and cancer patients. TCRdb's table, derived via immunoSEQ multiplex PCR, lists solely in-frame clones and lacks some. Here the sample spans a few hundred thousand clones, about nine tenths being singletons. The sample was PBMCs. The receptors here all came from a man in his forties with head and neck cancer.

The chain has TRBV3-1 (or the pseudogene TRBV3-2) and TRBJ1-2; D call uncertain. V was cut by 1 base and J by 2 bases, with 5 bases left in between. CDR1 LGHDT and CDR2 YNNKEL come from the germline V gene (reference sequence). This CDR3 has 13 residues. As DNA, the CDR3 is TGTGCCAGCAGCCAAGGCGGGAACTATGGCTACACCTTC. Translated: CASSQGGNYGYTF.

The sample holds one count of this clone. The rearrangement joins TRBV24-1 to TRBJ2-6, with D unclear. V was shortened by 4 bases and J by 2 bases, with 2 bases between the two germline ends. The CDR3 spans 13 residues. Germline V gene lookup returns CDR1 KGHDR and CDR2 SFDVKD. The chain's CDR3 is CATSEAGANVLTF. The DNA of the CDR3 is TGTGCCACCAGTGAGGCTGGGGCCAACGTCCTGACTTTC.

The chain carries TRBV6-5 and TRBJ2-1; the match to TRBD1 covers 9 bases. After removal of 7 bases from V and 2 bases from J, the junction contained 6 bases not matched to a gene. The germline gives CDR1 MNHEY, CDR2 SVGAGI. The CDR3 runs to 15 residues. The CDR3 DNA sequence: TGTGCCAGCACCAGAGGGACAGGGCCCTACAATGAGCAGTTCTTC. Residues: CASTRGTGPYNEQFF.

J is TRBJ2-2 and V is TRBV6-6, with TRBD2 matching over 13 bases. Germline CDR1 is MNHNY and CDR2 is SVGAGI (reference sequence). CDR3 length equals 16 residues. The V and J ends lost 0 bases and 5 bases, in that order; junction bases with no gene match: 0. CDR3: CASSYSTSGGTGELFF. The CDR3 DNA follows: TGTGCCAGCAGTTACTCGACTAGCGGGGGGACCGGGGAGCTGTTTTTT.

The chain is built from TRBV11-3 and TRBJ1-6, with TRBD1 matching over 7 bases. The CDR3 totals 14 residues. CDR1 SGHNT and CDR2 YENEEA come from the germline V gene. Trimming cost V 5 bases and J 9 bases; bases outside gene matches: 7. The CDR3 region is CASSREGDSSPLHF. CDR3 bases: TGTGCCAGCAGCCGTGAAGGGGACAGTTCACCCCTCCACTTT.

This clone was found once. V usage is TRBV15 and J usage is TRBJ2-7, with 9 bases lining up with TRBD2. V trimming: 0 bases; J trimming: 4 bases; junction bases outside the gene matches: 16. CDR3 length equals 19 residues. Germline values: CDR1 LNHNV, CDR2 YYDKDF (reference sequence). The CDR3 DNA follows: TGTGCCACCAGCAGAGATGATATAGGAGGAGGCGGGAGGGCTTACGAGCAGTACTTC. The encoded protein is CATSRDDIGGGGRAYEQYF.

V gene TRBV5-5 combines with J gene TRBJ2-2; 7 positions agree with TRBD1. The V gene's germline CDR1 is SGHKS and CDR2 YYEKEE (reference sequence). The CDR3 loop spans 16 amino acids. With 3 bases clipped from V and 5 bases from J, the junction kept 10 bases outside the gene matches. The CDR3: CASSSLTGVETGELFF. In DNA, the CDR3 is TGTGCCAGCAGCTCCCTTACAGGGGTTGAGACCGGGGAGCTGTTTTTT.

V gene TRBV6-5 combines with J gene TRBJ2-1; TRBD1 matches 9 bases. This CDR3 region has 15 residues. V was clipped by 3 bases and J by 5 bases; unmatched bases: 5. CDR1 is MNHEY, CDR2 SVGAGI, per germline. CDR3 protein: CASSYGGQGHNEQFF. DNA for the CDR3: TGTGCCAGCAGTTATGGGGGACAGGGACACAATGAGCAGTTCTTC.

The V and J genes are TRBV5-1 and TRBJ1-6; D uncertain. Germline V gene lookup returns CDR1 SGHRS and CDR2 YFSETQ. V was shortened by 0 bases and J by 5 bases, with 12 bases between the two germline ends. The CDR3 contains 16 residues. The CDR3 protein is CASSLDGQQNNSPLHF. For the CDR3, the DNA is TGCGCCAGCAGCTTGGATGGGCAGCAGAATAATTCACCCCTCCACTTT.

This clone was seen once. The V call is TRBV30, the J call TRBJ1-4, with no clear D. CDR3 length: 15 amino acids. CDR1 and CDR2 (germline): GTSNPN, SVGIG (reference sequence). Trimming pared 0 bases from V and 1 base from J, leaving 9 bases between. CDR3 region: CAWSVRGRTNEKLFF. The DNA for the CDR3 is TGTGCCTGGAGTGTACGAGGACGAACTAATGAAAAACTGTTTTTT.

In this sample, this clone turned up once. The V gene is TRBV6-4, the J gene TRBJ1-6, with 7 bases lining up with TRBD1. The CDR3 length is 14 residues. The J segment lost 7 bases and the V segment lost 2 bases, leaving 2 bases of the junction unmatched. Germline CDR1 MRHNA, CDR2 SNTAGT. The CDR3 DNA sequence: TGTGCCAGCAGTGACGCCAGGGGGAATTCACCCCTCCACTTT. This translates into CASSDARGNSPLHF.

This clone has more than one count but fewer than ten. V usage is TRBV6-5 and J usage is TRBJ1-1, with TRBD1 matching over 10 bases. The germline gives CDR1 MNHEY, CDR2 SVGAGI. V was pared by 7 bases and J by 5 bases, with 10 bases of the junction left unmatched. The CDR3 runs to 15 residues. CDR3 loop: CASTKRTGGGTEAFF. The CDR3 nucleotides read TGTGCCAGCACCAAGAGGACAGGGGGAGGTACTGAAGCTTTCTTT.

This rearrangement joins TRBV28 to TRBJ1-1; no clear D. Germline V lookup: CDR1 MDHEN, CDR2 SYDVKM. V was trimmed by 4 bases and J by 1 base, leaving 7 bases between them. CDR3 length: 13 residues. CDR3 in amino acids: CASSYDTNTEAFF. As DNA, the CDR3 is TGTGCCAGCAGTTACGACACGAACACTGAAGCTTTCTTT.

The J gene is TRBJ2-7, the V gene TRBV10-1; maybe TRBD2 (6 bases). The CDR3 has 15 residues. CDR1 and CDR2 (germline): WNHNN, SYGVQD (reference sequence). With 0 bases removed from V and 1 base from J, the gap between germline ends came to 10 bases. CDR3 coding DNA: TGCGCCAGCAGTGAGTCGGGGGGAAGGTCCTACGAGCAGTACTTC. It yields the protein CASSESGGRSYEQYF.

V is TRBV14 and J is TRBJ1-1; 10 nucleotides align to TRBD1. The length of the CDR3 is 20 residues. With 4 bases clipped from V and 1 base from J, the junction kept 18 bases outside the gene matches. Germline lookup yields CDR1 SGHDN and CDR2 FVKESK. The CDR3 bases are TGTGCCAGCAGCCCCAATGAGGCTGGGGGACAGGGGCGGCGGAACACTGAAGCTTTCTTT. It is translated as CASSPNEAGGQGRRNTEAFF.

The V gene is TRBV14, the J gene TRBJ2-2; D not resolved. V lost 2 bases to trimming and J lost 3 bases, with 4 bases between them. CDR1 is SGHDN, CDR2 FVKESK, per germline. CDR3 length: 13 residues. CDR3 bases: TGTGCCAGCAGCCAACAGTACACCGGGGAGCTGTTTTTT. Protein product: CASSQQYTGELFF.

The chain joins TRBV11-2 to TRBJ2-1, with TRBD2 as a possible D gene (5 bases). The CDR3 has 12 residues. CDR1 is SGHAT, CDR2 FQNNGV, per germline. V shed 1 base and J shed 10 bases, with 8 bases lying between them. The DNA of the CDR3 is TGTGCCAGCAGCTTAGGGGAGAGGGAGCAGTTCTTC. This codes for CASSLGEREQFF.

The rearrangement joins TRBV28 to TRBJ1-2; possible D gene TRBD1, 5 bases. The CDR3 contains 14 residues. Deletions cut 3 bases from V and 7 bases from J, with 15 bases between. Germline V gene lookup returns CDR1 MDHEN and CDR2 SYDVKM. The CDR3: CASSFGREGFGYTF. Here the CDR3 DNA reads TGTGCCAGCAGTTTTGGCAGGGAAGGATTTGGCTACACCTTC.

Details on this clone: Mismatch with germline at one junction end may stem from a read error. The gene calls are TRBV11-2 and TRBJ1-1; no clear D gene. Per germline, CDR1 SGHAT and CDR2 FQNNGV. The CDR3 totals 12 residues. The CDR3: CTSSFGDTEAFF. CDR3 DNA sequence: TGTACCAGCAGCTTCGGGGACACTGAAGCTTTCTTT.

J is TRBJ2-3 and V is TRBV19, with 8 bases lining up with TRBD2. The CDR3 has 16 residues. Losses at the gene ends were 5 bases for V and 0 bases for J; bases not matched to a gene: 7. Germline loops: CDR1 LNHDA, CDR2 SQIVND (reference sequence). The CDR3 loop reads CASSARLATSTDTQYF. CDR3 nucleotides: TGTGCCAGTAGTGCCAGACTAGCGACTAGCACAGATACGCAGTATTTT. Full variable domain (rest looked up from reference TRBV19 and TRBJ2-3): DGGITQSPKYLFRKEGQNVTLSCEQNLNHDAMYWYRQDPGQGLRLIYYSQIVNDFQKGDIAEGYSVSREKKESFPLTVTSAQKNPTAFYLCASSARLATSTDTQYFGPGTRLTVL.

This sequence joins TRBV28 and TRBJ1-5, with D perhaps matching TRBD1 (6 bases). This CDR3 comprises 15 residues. Germline V lookup: CDR1 MDHEN, CDR2 SYDVKM. Trimming left V 4 bases short and J 1 base short, with 11 bases between. CDR3 residues: CASSSTGTSNQPQHF. The CDR3 DNA sequence: TGTGCCAGCAGTTCCACAGGGACGAGCAATCAGCCCCAGCATTTT.

The chain is built from TRBV28 and TRBJ1-1, with D possibly being TRBD1 (5 bases). CDR3 size: 17 residues. CDR1 MDHEN and CDR2 SYDVKM come from the germline V gene. Trimming took off 2 bases at V and 4 bases at J, with 20 bases between the two ends. CDR3 loop: CASSLTPPDYRGTEAFF. The CDR3 nucleotides are TGTGCCAGCAGTTTAACGCCCCCGGACTATAGGGGCACTGAAGCTTTCTTT.

The V call is TRBV7-8, the J call TRBJ1-5, with unresolved D. Trimming left V 1 base short and J 6 bases short, with 7 bases between. Per the germline V gene, CDR1 is SGHVS and CDR2 is FQNEAQ. The CDR3 is 13 residues long. CDR3 region: CASSLVRTQPQHF. CDR3 nucleotides: TGTGCCAGCAGCTTAGTCAGGACTCAGCCCCAGCATTTT.